This T cell receptor beta chain derives from a study of Ad26.COV2.S vaccination and SARS-CoV-2 variants. The study, taken as a whole, reports: The analyses of TCR breadth and depth may have understated the size of total T cell responses.

Clones were sequenced by immunoSEQ multiplex PCR, and TCRdb holds only the in-frame ones, with some missing. The sample yields about 350,000 clones, about 90% seen once. Note on this clone: Its antigen is still unknown.

The source material was peripheral blood, sampled after recovery from COVID-19. The sequence derives from a human donor who had recovered from COVID-19.

In DNA, the CDR3 is TGTGCCAGCAGTCAGGGGTCGGCGTGGGGAAACACCATATATTTT. It specifies CASSQGSAWGNTIYF. The V call is TRBV3-1 (or the pseudogene TRBV3-2), the J call TRBJ1-3, with D tentatively TRBD1 (6 bases). V was cut by 6 bases and J by 4 bases, with 16 bases left in between. The CDR3 extends over 15 amino acids. CDR1 and CDR2 from the germline V gene are LGHDT and YNNKEL (reference sequence).